Listed below are T cell receptor beta chains from one sample, sequenced in a study of T cells after somatic rescue of genetic block. Clones were read by immunoSEQ multiplex PCR, and TCRdb kept only the in-frame ones, dropping some. The sample has about 68,000 clones; roughly 92% are singletons. The sequenced material came from peripheral blood mononuclear cells (PBMCs). Every receptor here comes from a man in his forties or fifties. The CDR3 runs from the conserved cysteine through the conserved F or W. A D gene is named only where the DNA matches it firmly. Rows may omit the clone size; those that give it use once, few, many or a size class.

v_gene	len	abundance	j_gene	d_gene	CDR3nt	CDR3aa
TRBV29-1	12	NA	TRBJ1-3	NA	TGCAGCGTTGAAGACCAGGGCTACACCATATATTTT	CSVEDQGYTIYF
TRBV28	16	NA	TRBJ1-5	NA	TGTGCCAGCACTACCCTTTTAAGAGCGGGCAATCAGCCCCAGCATTTT	CASTTLLRAGNQPQHF
TRBV29-1	14	NA	TRBJ2-6	NA	TGCAGCGTGGCTGAGAACTCTGGGGCCAACGTCCTGACTTTC	CSVAENSGANVLTF
TRBV5-1	17	NA	TRBJ1-5	NA	TGCGCCAGCAGCTTGGAGTTGTTGGGGGTTCGCAATCAGCCCCAGCATTTT	CASSLELLGVRNQPQHF
TRBV10-3	12	NA	TRBJ2-3	NA	TGTGCCATCAGTGAAATTACAGATACGCAGTATTTT	CAISEITDTQYF
TRBV7-6	12	NA	TRBJ2-1	NA	TGTGCCAGCAGCTACTCGGTCAATGAGCAGTTCTTC	CASSYSVNEQFF
TRBV4-3	15	NA	TRBJ2-3	NA	TGCGCCAGCAGCCAAGATAGGACTTCGTCGGGTACGCAGTATTTT	CASSQDRTSSGTQYF
TRBV18	13	NA	TRBJ2-5	NA	TGTGCCAGCTCACCCATAAATCGGGAGACCCAGTACTTC	CASSPINRETQYF
TRBV27	13	once	TRBJ1-5	NA	TGTGCCAGCAGCCTAGGAAGGGCTCAGCCCCAGCATTTT	CASSLGRAQPQHF
TRBV6-5	13	NA	TRBJ2-1	NA	TGTGCCAGCGGGGGGGCCTCCTACAATGAGCAGTTCTTC	CASGGASYNEQFF
TRBV6-6	15	NA	TRBJ2-2	NA	TGTGCCAGCAGTTACGCCACAGGGTCCACCGGGGAGCTGTTTTTT	CASSYATGSTGELFF
TRBV5-1	14	NA	TRBJ2-2	NA	TGCGCCAGCAGCTTGATGGCCCCCACCGGGGAGCTGTTTTTT	CASSLMAPTGELFF
TRBV7-9	15	NA	TRBJ1-1	NA	TGTGCCAGCAGGACATTAAGGACAGCGAACACTGAAGCTTTCTTT	CASRTLRTANTEAFF
TRBV11-3	15	NA	TRBJ2-1	NA	TGTGCCAGCAGCTTTCGGGACTCCCCTGGCGATGAGCAGTTCTTC	CASSFRDSPGDEQFF
TRBV19	16	NA	TRBJ2-1	TRBD2	TGTGCCACCATACCCTCAGGGCTAGCGGATTACAATGAGCAGTTCTTC	CATIPSGLADYNEQFF
TRBV5-1	14	NA	TRBJ2-1	TRBD2	TGCGCCAGCAGCTCCGGAGCGGGGGACAATGAGCAGTTCTTC	CASSSGAGDNEQFF
TRBV2	12	NA	TRBJ2-5	NA	TGTGCCAGCACCGAGGGGGAAGAGACCCAGTACTTC	CASTEGEETQYF
TRBV28	14	NA	TRBJ2-5	TRBD1	TGTGCCAGCAGTTGGACAGGGGATGGGGAGACCCAGTACTTC	CASSWTGDGETQYF
TRBV10-3	11	NA	TRBJ2-7	NA	TGTGCCGAAGGGGATTCTTACGAGCAGTACTTC	CAEGDSYEQYF
TRBV7-2	15	NA	TRBJ1-4	TRBD1	TGTGCCAGCAGCCCAGGGACAGGGGGAGTAGAAAAACTGTTTTTT	CASSPGTGGVEKLFF
TRBV7-8	18	few	TRBJ1-5	TRBD1	TGTGCCAGCAGCTTATGGGGACAGGGAATTTATAGCAATCAGCCCCAGCATTTT	CASSLWGQGIYSNQPQHF
TRBV4-3	14	NA	TRBJ2-5	TRBD2	TGCGCCAGCAGCCAGGGACTAGCAGGCGAGACCCAGTACTTC	CASSQGLAGETQYF
TRBV7-6	12	NA	TRBJ2-2	NA	TGTGCCAGCAGCTTCGGGGCGGGGGAGCTGTTTTTT	CASSFGAGELFF
TRBV7-2	16	NA	TRBJ2-2	TRBD1	TGTGCCAGCAGCACAAAGGGACAGGTCGGCACCGGGGAGCTGTTTTTT	CASSTKGQVGTGELFF
TRBV4-3	17	NA	TRBJ2-6	NA	TGCGCCAGCAGCCAAGGAGGATGGGGTGCTGGGGCCAACGTCCTGACTTTC	CASSQGGWGAGANVLTF
TRBV13	14	NA	TRBJ2-3	NA	TGTGCCAGCAGCATCCGGACAAGCACAGATACGCAGTATTTT	CASSIRTSTDTQYF
TRBV7-8	16	NA	TRBJ1-3	TRBD1	TGTGCCAGCAGCTTAACAGGGGGCCTTTCTGGAAACACCATATATTTT	CASSLTGGLSGNTIYF
TRBV25-1	17	NA	TRBJ2-5	TRBD1	TGTGCCAGCAGTGAATGGATGGTTACAGGGGGTGGAGAGACCCAGTACTTC	CASSEWMVTGGGETQYF
TRBV18	15	NA	TRBJ1-2	NA	TGTGCCAGCTCAACTCAAGGACAGCCGTACTATGGCTACACCTTC	CASSTQGQPYYGYTF
TRBV10-1	16	NA	TRBJ2-2	NA	TGCGCCAGCAGTGAGTCGAGGGCAGGGAACACCGGGGAGCTGTTTTTT	CASSESRAGNTGELFF
TRBV7-2	14	NA	TRBJ2-7	NA	TGTGCCAGCAGCTTAGGGTTAGGGTCCTACGAGCAGTACTTC	CASSLGLGSYEQYF
TRBV9	14	NA	TRBJ2-2	TRBD2	TGTGCCAGCAGTCCGGGGGGTGATACCGGGGAGCTGTTTTTT	CASSPGGDTGELFF
TRBV7-8	15	NA	TRBJ2-1	TRBD2	TGTGCCAGCACCATACGCCGGGTCGCGGGGGATGAGCAGTTCTTC	CASTIRRVAGDEQFF
TRBV28	17	NA	TRBJ2-1	TRBD2	TGTGCCAGCCTGGACAGGTACCCTAGCGGGGCCTACAATGAGCAGTTCTTC	CASLDRYPSGAYNEQFF
TRBV20-1	11	NA	TRBJ2-1	NA	TGCAGTGCTAGAGATCTTAGGGAGCAGTTCTTC	CSARDLREQFF
TRBV7-3	14	once	TRBJ2-7	TRBD1	TGTGCCAGCAGCTTACAACCTACAGGGGAAGAGCAGTACTTC	CASSLQPTGEEQYF
TRBV19	15	NA	TRBJ1-5	NA	TGTGCCAGTAGTATTAACGGGTATAGCAATCAGCCCCAGCATTTT	CASSINGYSNQPQHF